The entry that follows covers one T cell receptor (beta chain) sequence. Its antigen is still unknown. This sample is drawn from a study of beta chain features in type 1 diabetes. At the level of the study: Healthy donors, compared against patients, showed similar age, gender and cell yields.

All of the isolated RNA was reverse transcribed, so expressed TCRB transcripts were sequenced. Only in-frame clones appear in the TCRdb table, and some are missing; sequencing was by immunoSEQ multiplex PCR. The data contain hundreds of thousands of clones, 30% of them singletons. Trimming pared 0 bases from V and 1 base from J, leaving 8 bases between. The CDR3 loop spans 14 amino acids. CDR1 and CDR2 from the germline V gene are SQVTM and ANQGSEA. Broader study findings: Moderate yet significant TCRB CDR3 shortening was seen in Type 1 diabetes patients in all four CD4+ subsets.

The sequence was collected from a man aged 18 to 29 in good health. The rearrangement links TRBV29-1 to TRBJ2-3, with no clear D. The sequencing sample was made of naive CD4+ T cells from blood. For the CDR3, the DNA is TGCAGCGTTGAAGAGGGCCAGGGCACAGATACGCAGTATTTT. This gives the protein CSVEEGQGTDTQYF.